Given below is one T cell receptor (beta chain) in context. The target of this receptor is not known. No much larger clonotype is one base removed from it; base qualities were not supplied. This sample is part of a study of blood T cell repertoires in COVID-19 (dated by TCRdb to the early 2020s). Regarding the study in general: Collaborator samples came from the United States, Italy and Spain and covered acute and convalescent phases of COVID-19. Sample metadata almost always included a de-identified subject ID, COVID-19 status, age in years and sex. The repertoires were released in a freely available public database intended as a resource for research on the immune response to SARS-CoV-2. The dataset comprised deeply sampled blood TCRbeta repertoires from subjects exposed to, actively infected with, or recovered from COVID-19. The samples were drawn from the first 160 participants of the ongoing ImmuneRACE study and from some 1,300 subjects provided by 6 global collaborators. HLA class I and class II types, where available, came from metadata supplied by the sample provider rather than from assay-based typing. The material from the prospective study consisted of cDNA or gDNA derived from T cells, B-cell-depleted T cells, or PBMCs.

TCRbeta CDR3 regions were amplified from genomic DNA using the immunoSEQ Assay, a bias-controlled multiplex PCR. Per the original workflow: Nucleated cell counts per sample were estimated from amplification of reference gene primers within the assay. To quantify the absolute abundance of each unique TCRbeta CDR3 rearrangement, sequence reads were collapsed and filtered. For each sample, productive Simpson clonality was calculated as the square root of Simpson's diversity index across productive rearrangements. Entries here come from immuneACCESS through TCRdb and include only in-frame sequences with V and J called. Some clones fail to appear in such tables; in the studies checked, an unresolved V gene covers under half of the shortfall, and the cause of the remainder is unknown. V, J and clone size are taken as reported in that table, and D and trimming were inferred from the DNA itself. The sample contains fewer than 350,000 clones, 70% to 90% of them found a single time. Jointly, the top ten make up 7.8% of the sample.

Beyond this particular receptor, the publication reports: Clinical and demographic metadata were provided uncurated, with the amount varying by source and participant.

A second Seattle source provided samples from volunteer blood donors who had recovered from COVID-19. The collaborating institutions used their own protocols to collect whole blood in K2EDTA tubes. For TCRbeta analysis, collaborator samples were shipped as frozen whole blood, as isolated PBMCs, or as DNA extracted from either sample type. CDR1 and CDR2 are drawn from the germline V gene: SGHRS, YFSETQ. V lost 5 bases and J lost 4 bases; the stretch between them is 15 bases long. From the cysteine through the phenylalanine, the CDR3 covers 15 amino acids. This entry keeps only the CDR3 DNA: 45 bases, framed from base 1.

This chain is built from TRBV5-1 and TRBJ1-4, with the D gene not clear enough to name. The specimen sequenced was peripheral blood. This receptor was taken from a woman aged 45-65 years who had recovered from COVID-19. The CDR3 protein sequence reads: CASREQPGGNEKLFF. The base sequence is TGCGCCAGCAGGGAACAGCCGGGAGGTAATGAAAAACTGTTTTTT.